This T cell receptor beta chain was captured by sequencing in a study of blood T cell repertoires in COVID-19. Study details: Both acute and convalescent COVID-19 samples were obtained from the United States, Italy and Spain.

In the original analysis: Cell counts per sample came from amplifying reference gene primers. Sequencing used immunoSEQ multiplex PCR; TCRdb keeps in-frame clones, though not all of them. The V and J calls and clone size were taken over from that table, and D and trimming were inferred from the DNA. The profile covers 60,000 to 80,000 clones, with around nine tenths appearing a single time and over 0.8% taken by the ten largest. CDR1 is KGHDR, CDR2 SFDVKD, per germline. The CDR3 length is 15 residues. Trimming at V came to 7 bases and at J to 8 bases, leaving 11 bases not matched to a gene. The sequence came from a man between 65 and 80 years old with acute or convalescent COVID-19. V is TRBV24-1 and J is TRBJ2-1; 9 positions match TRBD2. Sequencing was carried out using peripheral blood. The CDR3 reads CATRPGSGRSHEQFF. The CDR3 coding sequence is TGTGCCACCAGGCCCGGTAGCGGGAGATCCCATGAGCAGTTCTTC.